This section outlines one T cell receptor beta chain sequence together with its context. The antigen is unknown. Into CD45RA+ naive and CD45RA-negative memory subsets, the CD4+ cells were split. Method: immunoSEQ multiplex PCR; TCRdb's copy keeps in-frame clones and lacks some. The repertoire consists of about 1.1 million clones, with about 72% occurring once and the leading ten covering approximately 0.9%. The data derive from a study of shared clonotypes between healthy human individuals. Study-level background: CD4 naive and CD4 memory each took three plates per donor, while CD8 naive took two and CD8 memory one. Study-wide findings and caveats: Researchers found naive subsets generally carried larger estimated richness than memory subsets. Naive CD4 clonotype sharing across several donors was around 5%.

There are 16 residues in the CDR3. V gave up 2 bases and J gave up 4 bases; unmatched junction bases: 8. The germline V gene has CDR1 MGHDK and CDR2 SYGVNS. The receptor comes from a man in his late teens or twenties in good health. Some clones in this sample may be carry-over from other donors' samples. The specimen sequenced was memory CD4+ T cells from PBMCs. Subset in this sample: CD45RA-negative fraction. The genes are TRBV25-1 and TRBJ2-1; 7 bases are a match to TRBD2. DNA of the CDR3: TGTGCCAGCAGTGAAAATCGGGCTAGCGGTTACAATGAGCAGTTCTTC. Its translation is CASSENRASGYNEQFF. The variable domain in full, completed from reference TRBV25-1 and TRBJ2-1, reads EADIYQTPRYLVIGTGKKITLECSQTMGHDKMYWYQQDPGMELHLIHYSYGVNSTEKGDLSSESTVSRIRTEHFPLTLESARPSHTSQYLCASSENRASGYNEQFFGPGTRLTVL.